Sequencing of this T cell receptor (beta chain) was carried out in a study of regulatory T cells in long-lasting Graves disease. Looked up from germline, CDR1 is KGHSH and CDR2 is LQKENI. V lost 5 bases, J lost 2 bases, and 10 bases lay in between. CDR3 length: 14 residues. Arm-PCR with iRepertoire HTBI primers amplified the CDR3 regions for these TCR beta libraries. TCRdb analysed the multiplex PCR reads with MiXCR anew, one entry per CDR3 protein. Of some 250,000 distinct CDR3 sequences in the sample, approximately 20% were seen once. This clonotype was found many times. Time point reported: newly diagnosed GD, antithyroid drugs for less than 3 months. RNA extracted from PBMCs served as the sequencing template.

The chain links TRBV18 to TRBJ1-3; tentatively, D is TRBD1 (5 bases). The material was peripheral blood mononuclear cells (PBMCs), obtained at new diagnosis, from a patient treated with antithyroid drugs. The TCR sequence derives from a female donor with Graves disease. The CDR3 protein is CASSATEAGNTIYF. CDR3 sequence (DNA): TGTGCCAGCTCAGCGACAGAGGCTGGAAACACCATATATTTT.